This T cell receptor beta chain stems from a study of T cell responses to AZD1222 COVID-19 vaccine. Study summary: The analysis combined second doses at about 4 or about 12 weeks.

With V trimmed by 1 base and J by 4 bases, 7 bases remained unmatched. The germline CDR1 and CDR2 sequences are SGHKS and YYEKEE (reference sequence). This CDR3 spans 16 amino acids. The assay was immunoSEQ multiplex PCR, and TCRdb's table has in-frame clones only and misses some. The sample has 150,000 to 200,000 clones; 88% are singletons. This clonotype was sampled from an adult in good health. This specimen consisted of peripheral blood, obtained on day 0 of AZD1222 vaccination. The genes are TRBV5-5 and TRBJ2-2, with 7 bases aligning to TRBD2. The CDR3 DNA reads TGTGCCAGCAGCTTGATAGGACTAGTAGCCACCGGGGAGCTGTTTTTT. It translates to CASSLIGLVATGELFF.